This T cell receptor beta chain was identified in a study of cytomegalovirus exposure and HLA in healthy donors. PCR employed 60 Vbeta and 13 Jbeta primers. The method was immunoSEQ multiplex PCR; TCRdb's version includes in-frame clones alone and lacks a portion of them. The sample shows some 200,000 clones, 70% to 85% of them seen only once. As concerns this clone: No antigen is known for it.

V dropped 4 bases and J dropped 2; count of bases not matched to a gene: 7. This CDR3 spans 16 amino acids. Germline V gene sequence: CDR1 SGHRS, CDR2 YFSETQ. Study conclusions and caveats: Researchers reported that three CMV-associated chains were confirmed in vitro as CMV antigen-specific. TCR beta chain V- and J-gene trimming was linked, in a later analysis, to a missense variant in DCLRE1C. The number of N-insertions in an Asian-associated ancestry cluster was reportedly below the approximately 700-donor mean in a later analysis. Available immune exposure information was restricted to CMV serostatus only.

V usage is TRBV5-1 and J usage is TRBJ1-1; 11 positions agree with TRBD1. Sequenced input: PBMCs. The receptor's source is a woman aged 60-70 years in good health and CMV-seropositive. The CDR3 region has the DNA TGCGCCAGCAGCCGCGGGACAGGGGGTGGAAACACTGAAGCTTTCTTT. This encodes CASSRGTGGGNTEAFF.